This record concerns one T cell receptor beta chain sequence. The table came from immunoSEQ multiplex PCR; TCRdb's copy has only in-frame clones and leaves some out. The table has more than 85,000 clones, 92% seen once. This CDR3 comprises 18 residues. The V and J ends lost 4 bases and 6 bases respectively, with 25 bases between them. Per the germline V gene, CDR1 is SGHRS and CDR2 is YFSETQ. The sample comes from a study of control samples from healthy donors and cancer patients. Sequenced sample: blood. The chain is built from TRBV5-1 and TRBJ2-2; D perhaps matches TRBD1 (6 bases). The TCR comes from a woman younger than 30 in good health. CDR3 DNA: TGCGCCAGCAGCAAGACCGGGACACAATTTCGGGCGCCCGGGGAGCTGTTTTTT. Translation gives CASSKTGTQFRAPGELFF.